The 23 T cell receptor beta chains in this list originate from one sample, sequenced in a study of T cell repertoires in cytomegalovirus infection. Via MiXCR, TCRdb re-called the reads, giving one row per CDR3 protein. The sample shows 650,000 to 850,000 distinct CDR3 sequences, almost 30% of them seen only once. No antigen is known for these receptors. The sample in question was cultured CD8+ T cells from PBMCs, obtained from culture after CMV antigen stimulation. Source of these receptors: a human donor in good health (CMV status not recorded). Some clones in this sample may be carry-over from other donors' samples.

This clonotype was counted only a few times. In nucleotides, the CDR3 is TGCAGCGTTAATATTAGCGGTGAATGGCCTCCTTCTAGAGGGGGCTACAATGAGCAGTTCTTC. Its translation is CSVNISGEWPPSRGGYNEQFF. The chain has TRBV29-1 and TRBJ2-1, with D tentatively TRBD1 or TRBD2 (6 bases each). V shed 5 bases and J shed 3 bases, with 35 bases lying between them. CDR3 length equals 21 residues. The germline CDR1 and CDR2 sequences are SQVTM and ANQGSEA.

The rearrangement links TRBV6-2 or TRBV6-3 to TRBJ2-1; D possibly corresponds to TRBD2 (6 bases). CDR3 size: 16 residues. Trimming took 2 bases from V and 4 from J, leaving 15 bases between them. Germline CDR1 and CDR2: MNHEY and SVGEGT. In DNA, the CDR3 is TGTGCCAGCAGTTACACCCGGGACTCCCTGTACAATGAGCAGTTCTTC. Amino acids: CASSYTRDSLYNEQFF.

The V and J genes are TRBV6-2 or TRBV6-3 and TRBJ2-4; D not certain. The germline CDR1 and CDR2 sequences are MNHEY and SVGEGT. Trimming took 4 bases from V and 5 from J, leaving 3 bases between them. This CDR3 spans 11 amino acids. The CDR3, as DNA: TGTGCCAGCAGTTTTGAAAACATTCAGTACTTC. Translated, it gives CASSFENIQYF.

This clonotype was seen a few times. The chain's CDR3 is CASLDRANSPLHF. The CDR3 DNA sequence: TGTGCCAGTCTTGACAGGGCTAATTCACCCCTCCACTTT. The J gene is TRBJ1-6, the V gene TRBV19; TRBD1 matches 7 bases. With 8 bases clipped from V and 6 bases from J, the junction kept 4 bases outside the gene matches. The CDR3 loop spans 13 amino acids. The germline V gene has CDR1 LNHDA and CDR2 SQIVND (reference sequence).

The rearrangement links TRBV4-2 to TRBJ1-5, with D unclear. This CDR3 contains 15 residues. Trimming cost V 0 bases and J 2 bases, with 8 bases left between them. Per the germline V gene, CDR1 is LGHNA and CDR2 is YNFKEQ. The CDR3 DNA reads TGTGCCAGCAGCCAAGAAGGGTTGGGCAATCAGCCCCAGCATTTT. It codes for CASSQEGLGNQPQHF.

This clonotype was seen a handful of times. CDR3 nucleotide sequence: TGTGCCAGCACCCCCCCGGACGGAACCTACGAGCAGTACTTC. Protein product: CASTPPDGTYEQYF. The J gene is TRBJ2-7, the V gene TRBV12-3 or TRBV12-4; D is unresolved. The CDR3 contains 14 residues. V was cut by 7 bases and J by 2 bases, with 15 bases left in between.

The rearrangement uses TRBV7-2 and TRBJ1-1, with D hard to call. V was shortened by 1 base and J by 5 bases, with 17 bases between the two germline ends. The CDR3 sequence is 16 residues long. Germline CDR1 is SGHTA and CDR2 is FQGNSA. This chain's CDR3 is CASSLVPGYIETEAFF. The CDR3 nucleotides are TGTGCCAGCAGCTTAGTTCCCGGCTATATTGAAACTGAAGCTTTCTTT.

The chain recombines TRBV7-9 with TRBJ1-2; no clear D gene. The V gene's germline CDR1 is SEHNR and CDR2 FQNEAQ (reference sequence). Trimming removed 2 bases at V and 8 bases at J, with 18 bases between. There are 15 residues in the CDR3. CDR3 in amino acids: CASSLSVLGAEGYTF. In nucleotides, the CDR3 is TGTGCCAGCAGCTTAAGCGTTTTGGGTGCCGAAGGCTACACCTTC.

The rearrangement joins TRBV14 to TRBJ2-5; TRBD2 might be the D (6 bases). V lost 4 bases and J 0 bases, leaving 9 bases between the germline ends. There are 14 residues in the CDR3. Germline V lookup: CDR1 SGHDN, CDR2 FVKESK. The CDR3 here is CASSRRDYQETQYF. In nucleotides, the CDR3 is TGTGCCAGCAGCCGCCGGGACTACCAAGAGACCCAGTACTTC.

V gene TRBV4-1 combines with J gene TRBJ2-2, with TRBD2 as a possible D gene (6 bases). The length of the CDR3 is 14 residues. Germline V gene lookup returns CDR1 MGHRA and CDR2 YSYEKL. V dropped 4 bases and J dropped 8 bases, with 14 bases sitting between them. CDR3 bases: TGCGCCAGCAGCCTCGTGCTAGCGTGGGGGGAGCTGTTTTTT. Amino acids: CASSLVLAWGELFF.

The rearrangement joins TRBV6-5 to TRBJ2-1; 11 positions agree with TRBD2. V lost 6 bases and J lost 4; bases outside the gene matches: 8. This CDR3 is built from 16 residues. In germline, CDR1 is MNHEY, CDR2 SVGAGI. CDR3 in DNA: TGTGCCAGCAGCCTAAATAGCGGGGGGGTTTACAATGAGCAGTTCTTC. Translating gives CASSLNSGGVYNEQFF.

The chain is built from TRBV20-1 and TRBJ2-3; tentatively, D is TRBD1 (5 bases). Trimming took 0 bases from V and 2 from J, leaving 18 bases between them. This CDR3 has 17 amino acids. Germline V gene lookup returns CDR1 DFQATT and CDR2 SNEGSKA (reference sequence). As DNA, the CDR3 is TGCAGTGCTAGAGATTCGGTGGGGCGGTCCTACACAGATACGCAGTATTTT. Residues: CSARDSVGRSYTDTQYF.

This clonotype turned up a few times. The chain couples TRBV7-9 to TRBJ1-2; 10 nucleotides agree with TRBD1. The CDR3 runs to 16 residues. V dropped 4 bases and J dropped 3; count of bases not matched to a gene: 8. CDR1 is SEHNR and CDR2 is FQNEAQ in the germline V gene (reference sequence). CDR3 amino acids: CASSSSRDRGDYGYTF. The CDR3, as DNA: TGTGCCAGCAGCTCATCCCGGGACAGGGGTGACTATGGCTACACCTTC. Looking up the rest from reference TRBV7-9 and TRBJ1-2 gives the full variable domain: DTGVSQNPRHKITKRGQNVTFRCDPISEHNRLYWYRQTLGQGPEFLTYFQNEAQLEKSRLLSDRFSAERPKGSFSTLEIQRTEQGDSAMYLCASSSSRDRGDYGYTFGSGTRLTVV.

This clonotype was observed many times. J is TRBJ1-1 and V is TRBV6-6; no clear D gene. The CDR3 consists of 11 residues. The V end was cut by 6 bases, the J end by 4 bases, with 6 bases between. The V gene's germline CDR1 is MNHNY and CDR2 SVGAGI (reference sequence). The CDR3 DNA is TGTGCCAGCAGGCAGGCCACTGAAGCTTTCTTT. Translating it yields CASRQATEAFF.

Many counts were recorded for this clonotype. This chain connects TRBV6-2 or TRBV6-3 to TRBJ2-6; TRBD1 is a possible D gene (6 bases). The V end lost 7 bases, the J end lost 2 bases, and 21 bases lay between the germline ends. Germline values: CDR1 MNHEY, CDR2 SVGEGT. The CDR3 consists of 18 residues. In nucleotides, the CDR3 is TGTGCCAGCATTACCTCGGGACAATCTCTAGCTGGGGCCAACGTCCTGACTTTC. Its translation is CASITSGQSLAGANVLTF.

The CDR3 here is CASSSSRGSNQPQHF. The CDR3 DNA reads TGTGCCAGCAGTTCTAGCAGGGGGTCCAATCAGCCCCAGCATTTT. The chain employs TRBV27 and TRBJ1-5, with 7 positions matching TRBD1. This CDR3 is built from 15 residues. J gave up 3 bases and V 4 bases, and 6 bases lay outside the gene matches. From germline, CDR1 is MNHEY and CDR2 SMNVEV (reference sequence).

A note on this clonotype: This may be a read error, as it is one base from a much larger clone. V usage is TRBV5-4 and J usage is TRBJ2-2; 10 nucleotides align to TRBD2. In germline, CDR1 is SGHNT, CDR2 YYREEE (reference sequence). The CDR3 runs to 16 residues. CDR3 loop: CASSLGLAGETGELLF. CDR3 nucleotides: TGTGCCAGCAGCTTGGGTCTAGCGGGGGAGACCGGGGAGCTGCTTTTT.

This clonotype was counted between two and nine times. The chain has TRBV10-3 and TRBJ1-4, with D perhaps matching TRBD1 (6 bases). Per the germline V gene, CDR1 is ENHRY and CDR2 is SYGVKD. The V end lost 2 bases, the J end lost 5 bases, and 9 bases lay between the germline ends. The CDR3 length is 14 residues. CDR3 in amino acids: CAISERTENEKLFF. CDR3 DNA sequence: TGTGCCATCAGTGAGAGGACAGAGAATGAAAAACTGTTTTTT.

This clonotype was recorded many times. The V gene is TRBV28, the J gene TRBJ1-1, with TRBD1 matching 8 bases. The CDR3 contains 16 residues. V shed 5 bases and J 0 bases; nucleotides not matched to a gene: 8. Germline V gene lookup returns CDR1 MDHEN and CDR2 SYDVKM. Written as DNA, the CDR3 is TGTGCCAGCAGTCCCACGACAGGGGTGGTGAACACTGAAGCTTTCTTT. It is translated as CASSPTTGVVNTEAFF.

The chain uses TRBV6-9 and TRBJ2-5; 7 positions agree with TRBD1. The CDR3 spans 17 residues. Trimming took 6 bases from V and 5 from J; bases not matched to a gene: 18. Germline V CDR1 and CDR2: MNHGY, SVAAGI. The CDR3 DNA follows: TGTGCCAGCAGAAGATCACAGGGGTACGGTGGTCAGGAGACCCAGTACTTC. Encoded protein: CASRRSQGYGGQETQYF.

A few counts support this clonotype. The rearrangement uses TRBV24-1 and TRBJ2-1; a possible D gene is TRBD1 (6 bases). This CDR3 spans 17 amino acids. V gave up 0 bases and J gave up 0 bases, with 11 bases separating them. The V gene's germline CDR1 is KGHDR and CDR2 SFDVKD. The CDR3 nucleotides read TGTGCCACCAGTGATTTGTTCTCAGGGGCCTCCTACAATGAGCAGTTCTTC. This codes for CATSDLFSGASYNEQFF.

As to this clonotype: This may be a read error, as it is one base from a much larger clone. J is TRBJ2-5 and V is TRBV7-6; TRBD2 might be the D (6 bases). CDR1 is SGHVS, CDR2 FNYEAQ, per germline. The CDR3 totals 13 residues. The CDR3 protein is CASSFRGLEIQYF. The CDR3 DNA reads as TGTGCCAGCAGCTTTCGGGGGTTGGAGATCCAGTACTTC.

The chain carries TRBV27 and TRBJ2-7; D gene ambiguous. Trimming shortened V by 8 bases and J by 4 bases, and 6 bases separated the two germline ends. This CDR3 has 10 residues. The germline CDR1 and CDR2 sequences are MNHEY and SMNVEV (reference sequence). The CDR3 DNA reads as TGTGCCAGCGGGATGTACGAGCAGTACTTC. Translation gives CASGMYEQYF.